The rows below give T cell receptor beta chains drawn from one sample of a study of cytomegalovirus exposure and HLA in healthy donors. TCRdb's table, derived via immunoSEQ multiplex PCR, lists solely in-frame clones and lacks some. The top ten clones hold 1.5% to 2% of a sample with more than 200,000 clones, over 60% of them seen once. Sequencing input: PBMCs. These receptors were taken from a male donor in good health and CMV-seronegative. The CDR3 runs from the conserved cysteine through the conserved F or W. D genes are given only for firm matches. Not all rows give a size; the values are once, few, many and, for expanded clones, a class.

d_gene	v_gene	j_gene	abundance	CDR3aa	CDR3nt
TRBD2	TRBV7-9	TRBJ2-7	-	CASSLGNSGEYF	TGTGCCAGCAGCTTAGGTAATAGCGGGGAGTACTTC
TRBD1	TRBV5-4	TRBJ1-2	once	CASSRAGGGYTF	TGTGCCAGCAGCCGAGCAGGGGGTGGCTACACCTTC
-	TRBV7-6	TRBJ2-1	-	CASSSPPGSYNEQFF	TGTGCCAGCAGCTCCCCTCCTGGGAGCTACAATGAGCAGTTCTTC
-	TRBV30	TRBJ1-6	once	CAWSGGDYNSPLHF	TGTGCCTGGAGCGGGGGGGACTACAATTCACCCCTCCACTTT
-	TRBV10-3	TRBJ2-5	-	CAISDISGGTAGETQYF	TGTGCCATCAGTGATATAAGTGGGGGGACAGCAGGAGAGACCCAGTACTTC
-	TRBV9	TRBJ2-1	-	CASSASPSSYNEQFF	TGTGCCAGCAGCGCAAGCCCGAGCTCCTACAATGAGCAGTTCTTC
TRBD1	TRBV15	TRBJ2-1	few	CATSRAGTGVDEQFF	TGTGCCACCAGCAGAGCCGGGACAGGGGTCGATGAGCAGTTCTTC
TRBD2	TRBV19	TRBJ2-1	-	CASSRTSGGADYDEQFF	TGTGCCAGTAGTAGGACTAGCGGGGGGGCCGACTACGATGAGCAGTTCTTC
TRBD1	TRBV7-2	TRBJ2-7	-	CASSSSGTVYEQYF	TGTGCCAGCAGCTCGTCCGGGACAGTCTACGAGCAGTACTTC
-	TRBV7-8	TRBJ2-6	-	CASSLPLVGEGESSGANVLTF	TGTGCCAGCAGCCTCCCCCTGGTGGGTGAGGGAGAAAGCTCTGGGGCCAACGTCCTGACTTTC
TRBD2	TRBV12-5	TRBJ2-2	-	CASGRGGVAGANTGELFF	TGTGCTAGTGGTCGAGGGGGGGTAGCGGGGGCCAACACCGGGGAGCTGTTTTTT
TRBD2	TRBV28	TRBJ2-7	-	CASSSHGLAGGRQYF	TGTGCCAGCAGTTCCCATGGACTAGCGGGAGGCCGGCAGTACTTC
-	TRBV6-1	TRBJ1-5	-	CASSVGTSNNRPQHF	TGTGCCAGCAGTGTAGGGACATCTAACAATCGGCCCCAGCATTTT
TRBD2	TRBV5-6	TRBJ2-1	once	CASSLGLAGSGEQFF	TGTGCCAGCAGCTTGGGACTAGCGGGTTCAGGAGAGCAGTTCTTC
-	TRBV7-6	TRBJ1-4	-	CASSPASGVEKLFF	TGTGCCAGCAGCCCAGCTTCAGGGGTTGAAAAACTGTTTTTT
-	TRBV4-1	TRBJ1-4	-	CASSQESSGDEKLFF	TGCGCCAGCAGCCAAGAGTCATCAGGGGATGAAAAACTGTTTTTT
-	TRBV30	TRBJ1-1	-	CASRTALMNTEAFF	TGTGCCTCCCGGACAGCCTTGATGAACACTGAAGCTTTCTTT
TRBD1	TRBV6-1	TRBJ2-5	once	CASSEVRGGIGGGETQYF	TGTGCCAGCAGTGAAGTCAGAGGGGGCATTGGAGGAGGAGAGACCCAGTACTTC
-	TRBV5-4	TRBJ2-7	-	CASSLAGAEPYEQYF	TGTGCCAGCAGCTTGGCAGGTGCAGAACCCTACGAGCAGTACTTC
-	TRBV7-2	TRBJ2-7	-	CASSLGAGESYEQYF	TGTGCCAGCAGCTTAGGAGCAGGGGAGTCCTACGAGCAGTACTTC
TRBD1	TRBV29-1	TRBJ1-1	many	CSVDRDSHMYTEAFF	TGCAGCGTCGACCGGGACAGTCACATGTACACTGAAGCTTTCTTT
-	TRBV9	TRBJ2-7	once	CASSPSGWVYEQYF	TGTGCCAGCAGCCCAAGCGGGTGGGTATACGAGCAGTACTTC
TRBD1	TRBV5-1	TRBJ1-1	few	CASSLSSRTGLNTEAFF	TGCGCCAGCAGCTTAAGTTCTAGGACAGGCCTGAACACTGAAGCTTTCTTT
-	TRBV5-1	TRBJ2-7	once	CASTPGQGYSYEQYF	TGCGCCAGCACCCCCGGCCAGGGCTACTCCTACGAGCAGTACTTC
TRBD2	TRBV7-6	TRBJ2-6	-	CASTGGTSGVTGANVLTF	TGTGCCAGCACCGGGGGGACTAGCGGGGTTACTGGGGCCAACGTCCTGACTTTC
TRBD1	TRBV19	TRBJ1-2	few	CASSLSDRAAFGYTF	TGTGCCAGTAGTCTCTCGGACAGGGCTGCATTTGGCTACACCTTC
TRBD1	TRBV7-3	TRBJ2-2	-	CASSSRLGQGSGELFF	TGTGCCAGCAGCTCACGGCTGGGACAGGGATCCGGGGAGCTGTTTTTT
TRBD1	TRBV27	TRBJ2-1	-	CASSLGQGADEQFF	TGTGCCAGCAGTCTAGGACAGGGCGCAGATGAGCAGTTCTTC
TRBD2	TRBV7-3	TRBJ2-7	once	CASSWGTSQTYEQYF	TGTGCCAGCAGCTGGGGGACTAGCCAGACTTACGAGCAGTACTTC
-	TRBV7-9	TRBJ2-2	-	CASSHQGFTGELFF	TGTGCCAGCAGCCATCAGGGGTTCACCGGGGAGCTGTTTTTT
TRBD2	TRBV7-7	TRBJ2-7	-	CASSPGLAGSYEQYF	TGTGCCAGCAGCCCGGGACTAGCGGGGTCCTACGAGCAGTACTTC
TRBD2	TRBV4-1	TRBJ2-1	-	CASSQDKAGDPYNEQFF	TGCGCCAGCAGCCAAGATAAAGCGGGAGACCCTTACAATGAGCAGTTCTTC
TRBD2	TRBV7-2	TRBJ2-3	-	CASSLAGGGALTQYF	TGTGCCAGCAGCTTAGCGGGCGGGGGGGCACTTACGCAGTATTTT
-	TRBV10-3	TRBJ1-2	-	CAISTGFQPNYGYTF	TGTGCCATCAGTACAGGCTTTCAGCCTAACTATGGCTACACCTTC
TRBD2	TRBV9	TRBJ2-3	-	CASSRPSGADTQYF	TGTGCCAGCAGCAGGCCTAGCGGGGCAGATACGCAGTATTTT
TRBD2	TRBV11-1	TRBJ2-1	-	CASRGKLAGNNEQFF	TGTGCCAGCAGGGGGAAGCTAGCGGGCAACAATGAGCAGTTCTTC
TRBD2	TRBV5-1	TRBJ2-4	-	CASSPTGTSGGPVVKNIQYF	TGCGCCAGCAGCCCAACCGGGACTAGCGGGGGGCCTGTCGTCAAAAACATTCAGTACTTC
-	TRBV28	TRBJ2-7	-	CASSLIDRAYEQYF	TGTGCCAGCAGTTTAATTGACAGAGCATACGAGCAGTACTTC
TRBD2	TRBV7-2	TRBJ2-1	-	CASSPGLADPVVQFF	TGTGCCAGCAGCCCGGGACTAGCGGACCCTGTGGTTCAGTTCTTC
-	TRBV7-2	TRBJ1-1	-	CASSFRRGGQNTEAFF	TGTGCCAGCAGCTTTAGAAGGGGGGGGCAGAACACTGAAGCTTTCTTT
TRBD1	TRBV6-1	TRBJ1-2	-	CASSEGDSAYGYTF	TGTGCCAGCAGTGAAGGGGACAGTGCCTATGGCTACACCTTC
-	TRBV11-2	TRBJ2-5	-	CASSLVGLMETQYF	TGTGCCAGCAGCTTAGTGGGGCTGATGGAGACCCAGTACTTC